This T cell receptor (beta chain) was identified during a study of a mutant IDH1 vaccine in newly diagnosed glioma (dated by TCRdb to the early 2020s). For the wider study: Vaccination started 4-6 weeks after radiotherapy alone, or was given together with temozolomide cycles in the groups whose treatment included chemotherapy. The approximately 32 treated patients were 62.5% male and 37.5% female, with a mean age of roughly 40 years. Before enrollment, patients had received standard therapy of radiotherapy alone, temozolomide alone, or radiochemotherapy with temozolomide; most received the combination. The week-35 safety follow-up took place at visit V12, and the week-47 end of study took place at visit V13. Six visits were used for peripheral blood collection: V03 (baseline), V05, V07, V10, V12 and V13. For exploratory analyses, longitudinal TCRB deep sequencing was carried out in under 30 treated patients wherever samples were available.

Its CDR3 holds 13 amino acids, cysteine through phenylalanine. CDR3 DNA is the only sequence kept; it has 39 bases, read in frame from the first base. V is clipped by 4 bases and J by 4 bases, and the sequence between their germline boundaries is 11 bases long. CDR1 SGDLS and CDR2 YYNGEE are derived from the germline V gene. Library prep was done by the immunoSEQ multiplex PCR assay. The hsTCRB Kit was used according to the manufacturer's protocol to amplify rearranged TCR beta chain sequences. An Illumina MiSeq was used to sequence the TCRB libraries. The study's processing was this. The kit vendor's proprietary platform handled demultiplexing, trimming and gene mapping. The table comes from immuneACCESS by way of TCRdb, which keeps in-frame sequences with V and J called. Part of the clones is missing from these tables; in studies checked, under half for an unresolved V gene and the rest for unknown reasons. Clone size and the V and J calls come from that table; the DNA yielded D and trimming. The sample contains 50,000 to 70,000 clones, 74% of them found a single time. The ten largest clones represent roughly 5% of the sample.

On this clone: This receptor's antigen is unknown. No much larger clone exists at a distance of one base, and base qualities are not known.

What this sample's time point label stands for: week 35, safety follow-up. Each vaccine dose was 300 ug of a 20-mer mutant IDH1 peptide in Montanide, given subcutaneously with topical imiquimod. Eight vaccinations were administered to patients in weeks 1, 3, 5, 7, 11, 15, 19 and 23, corresponding to visits V03 through V10. Newly diagnosed WHO grade 3 or 4 IDH1-mutant astrocytomas showing loss of nuclear ATRX were present in the donors. The samples were drawn from NOA16, a multicentre, single-arm, open-label phase I trial in Germany that tested a mutant IDH1 peptide vaccine in humans for the first time. The DNeasy Blood and Tissue Kit was used to extract genomic DNA from EDTA blood for TCRB sequencing. Study-level results and caveats: The authors noted that analyses of patient blood samples could not be reproduced because of sample limitations. Vaccine-induced immune responses across multiple MHC alleles were detected in 90% to 95% of patients. Changes in the top peripheral T cell clonotypes picked up by TCRB sequencing did not appear to be linked to pseudoprogression. Selection of PBMC samples for TCRB deep sequencing was based on availability.

The sequence derives from a man in his forties or fifties with glioma. This sample comprised PBMCs, obtained from a glioma patient whose treatment included an IDH1 peptide vaccine. The chain joins TRBV9 to TRBJ1-1; no D gene call is confident. The CDR3 has the sequence CASSYGPSTEAFF. DNA sequence: TGTGCCAGCAGCTACGGTCCGAGCACTGAAGCTTTCTTT.